One sample yielded the 10 T cell receptor beta chains listed below, sequenced in a study of a mutant IDH1 vaccine in newly diagnosed glioma. The sample's time point: baseline, week 1 (first vaccination visit). Treatment in this sample: pre-vaccination baseline after standard-of-care therapy. The protocol was immunoSEQ multiplex PCR, while the TCRdb copy is restricted to in-frame clones and leaves out a portion. This sample has about 67,000 clones, with 83% found just once. The starting material was peripheral blood mononuclear cells (PBMCs), obtained from a glioma patient treated with radiotherapy, temozolomide or both. The receptors were sampled from a woman aged 18-29 years with glioma. Some clones in this sample may be carry-over from other donors' samples.

The gene calls are TRBV7-2 and TRBJ2-7; tentatively, D is TRBD1 (5 bases). Germline loops: CDR1 SGHTA, CDR2 FQGNSA. The CDR3 has 14 amino acids. V lost 1 base and J lost 3, with 10 bases in between. The CDR3 loop reads CASSLVRGNYEQYF. The CDR3 nucleotides are TGTGCCAGCAGCTTAGTAAGGGGCAACTACGAGCAGTACTTC.

The chain uses TRBV25-1 and TRBJ2-1; 10 bases line up with TRBD2. This CDR3 contains 18 residues. J gave up 7 bases and V 3 bases, and 15 bases lay outside the gene matches. Germline V gives CDR1 MGHDK, CDR2 SYGVNS. The CDR3 DNA reads as TGTGCCAGCAGTGAGAGGGGGGCTAGCGGGGGAACCCCTAATGAGCAGTTCTTC. Translation: CASSERGASGGTPNEQFF. Full variable domain (remainder filled in from reference TRBV25-1 and TRBJ2-1): EADIYQTPRYLVIGTGKKITLECSQTMGHDKMYWYQQDPGMELHLIHYSYGVNSTEKGDLSSESTVSRIRTEHFPLTLESARPSHTSQYLCASSERGASGGTPNEQFFGPGTRLTVL.

The chain uses TRBV5-4 and TRBJ1-1; no reliable D call. The CDR3 has 13 amino acids. Per the germline V gene, CDR1 is SGHNT and CDR2 is YYREEE (reference sequence). V was trimmed by 0 bases and J by 7 bases, leaving 10 bases between them. CDR3 bases: TGTGCCAGCAGCTTGGATGGGGTGGGTGAAGCTTTCTTT. This translates into CASSLDGVGEAFF.

This clone has more than one count but fewer than ten. This chain uses TRBV5-4 with TRBJ1-2; TRBD1 matches 7 bases. V shed 3 bases and J 7 bases; nucleotides not matched to a gene: 9. The germline CDR1 and CDR2 sequences are SGHNT and YYREEE (reference sequence). CDR3 length: 14 residues. The CDR3 sequence is CASSSDRSRSGYTF. CDR3 sequence (DNA): TGTGCCAGCAGCTCGGACAGGTCTCGGAGTGGCTACACCTTC. Supplemented by reference TRBV5-4 and TRBJ1-2, the full variable domain reads ETGVTQSPTHLIKTRGQQVTLRCSSQSGHNTVSWYQQALGQGPQFIFQYYREEENGRGNFPPRFSGLQFPNYSSELNVNALELDDSALYLCASSSDRSRSGYTFGSGTRLTVV.

This chain links TRBV9 with TRBJ1-4, with TRBD1 matching 7 bases. The CDR3 totals 15 residues. The trim removed 3 bases at V and 6 bases at J, leaving 8 bases unmatched. Looked up from germline, CDR1 is SGDLS and CDR2 is YYNGEE. CDR3 sequence (DNA): TGTGCCAGCAGCGCTAAACAGGGGTGGGATGAAAAACTGTTTTTT. This gives the protein CASSAKQGWDEKLFF.

The chain recombines TRBV18 with TRBJ1-5; no firm D call. V lost 3 bases and J lost 8, with 8 bases in between. From germline, CDR1 is KGHSH and CDR2 LQKENI. The CDR3 runs to 12 residues. The CDR3: CASSPGPEPQHF. The CDR3 DNA reads as TGTGCCAGCTCACCGGGTCCGGAGCCCCAGCATTTT.

The genes are TRBV5-4 and TRBJ2-3; unclear D gene. Trimming took off 1 base at V and 0 bases at J, with 12 bases between the two ends. Per germline, CDR1 SGHNT and CDR2 YYREEE (reference sequence). This CDR3 has 16 amino acids. CDR3 sequence: CASSLNPEPSTDTQYF. CDR3 DNA: TGTGCCAGCAGCTTGAATCCGGAACCTAGCACAGATACGCAGTATTTT.

In this sample, this clone turned up a few times. V is TRBV4-1 and J is TRBJ1-5, with D tentatively TRBD1 (5 bases). The CDR3 extends over 15 amino acids. Between the trimmed V and J ends, which lost 1 base and 4 bases, there was a span of 11 bases. Germline assignment: CDR1 MGHRA and CDR2 YSYEKL. In DNA, the CDR3 is TGCGCCAGCAGCCAAGTGGGGGGGGAGAATCAGCCCCAGCATTTT. As protein: CASSQVGGENQPQHF.

The chain joins TRBV2 to TRBJ1-3; 8 bases match TRBD1. There are 16 residues in the CDR3. The V gene's germline CDR1 is SNHLY and CDR2 FYNNEI. The junction had 4 bases not matched to a gene; V was cut back by 3 bases and J by 0 bases. The CDR3 nucleotides are TGTGCCAGCAGTGACGGACAGGGTTACTCTGGAAACACCATATATTTT. This encodes CASSDGQGYSGNTIYF. Looking up the rest from reference TRBV2 and TRBJ1-3 gives the full variable domain: EPEVTQTPSHQVTQMGQEVILRCVPISNHLYFYWYRQILGQKVEFLVSFYNNEISEKSEIFDDQFSVERPDGSNFTLKIRSTKLEDSAMYFCASSDGQGYSGNTIYFGEGSWLTVV.

This clone was seen only a few times. The chain carries TRBV5-1 and TRBJ1-5, with D possibly being TRBD1 (6 bases). The CDR3 totals 16 residues. The germline V and J ends were trimmed by 0 bases and 0 bases, with 10 bases remaining between them. The germline V gene encodes CDR1 SGHRS and CDR2 YFSETQ. Written as DNA, the CDR3 is TGCGCCAGCAGCTTGGGGGGGCACTATAGCAATCAGCCCCAGCATTTT. Translated, it gives CASSLGGHYSNQPQHF.